The 6 T cell receptor beta chains listed next were all sequenced from one sample in a study of T cell responses to AZD1222 COVID-19 vaccine. Using immunoSEQ multiplex PCR, the repertoire was profiled, and TCRdb retains in-frame clones only, with some absent. The data contain some 140,000 clones, just under 95% of them singletons. The starting material was peripheral blood, obtained 28 days after the second AZD1222 dose. The receptors stem from an adult who received the AZD1222 COVID-19 vaccine.

This chain joins TRBV11-3 and TRBJ2-5; D tentatively fits TRBD1 or TRBD2 (5 bases each). V was trimmed by 3 bases and J by 5 bases, leaving 10 bases between them. The CDR3 length is 13 residues. Germline V CDR1 and CDR2: SGHNT, YENEEA. In nucleotides, the CDR3 is TGTGCCAGCAGCTTCCGGGACGGGGAGACCCAGTACTTC. The encoded protein is CASSFRDGETQYF.

The chain combines TRBV7-2 with TRBJ1-6, with 7 bases that match TRBD1. Per the germline V gene, CDR1 is SGHTA and CDR2 is FQGNSA. The CDR3 totals 16 residues. V lost 2 bases to trimming and J lost 6 bases; unmatched junction nucleotides: 7. CDR3 nucleotide sequence: TGTGCCAGCAGCTTATGGACAGGTGTGCGTAATTCACCCCTCCACTTT. Translating gives CASSLWTGVRNSPLHF.

This clone was seen a handful of times. The rearrangement links TRBV5-1 to TRBJ2-5, with 11 bases lining up with TRBD2. The V gene's germline CDR1 is SGHRS and CDR2 YFSETQ. CDR3 size: 17 residues. V was pared by 4 bases and J by 1 base, with 9 bases of the junction left unmatched. The DNA of the CDR3 is TGCGCCAGCAGCCGATATTCTAGCGGGGGGATCCAAGAGACCCAGTACTTC. Protein sequence: CASSRYSSGGIQETQYF.

This clone was observed a single time. The V and J genes are TRBV14 and TRBJ2-5; D unresolved. Trimming left V 4 bases short and J 2 bases short, with 8 bases between. The CDR3 is made up of 13 amino acids. In germline, CDR1 is SGHDN, CDR2 FVKESK. The CDR3 coding sequence is TGTGCCAGCAGCCTTAGGGTACAAGAGACCCAGTACTTC. Protein product: CASSLRVQETQYF.

J is TRBJ2-3 and V is TRBV2; 11 nucleotides agree with TRBD1. V was clipped by 6 bases and J by 6 bases; unmatched bases: 8. CDR1 and CDR2 (germline): SNHLY, FYNNEI. CDR3 size: 15 residues. The CDR3 spells CASSPLGQGADTQYF. Here the CDR3 DNA reads TGTGCCAGCAGCCCACTCGGACAGGGGGCGGATACGCAGTATTTT.

The chain recombines TRBV18 with TRBJ2-5; D not certain. The CDR3 consists of 13 residues. Trimming took off 3 bases at V and 5 bases at J, with 10 bases between the two ends. From germline, CDR1 is KGHSH and CDR2 LQKENI. In DNA, the CDR3 is TGTGCCAGCTCACCTGACCCTGAGGAGACCCAGTACTTC. As protein: CASSPDPEETQYF.